The sequence of this TCR beta chain was determined in a study of beta chain features in type 1 diabetes. Per the germline V gene, CDR1 is SNHLY and CDR2 is FYNNEI. CDR3 length equals 15 residues. With 4 bases removed from V and 3 bases from J, the gap between germline ends came to 13 bases. The entirety of the isolated RNA underwent reverse transcription, so expressed TCRB transcripts were sequenced. TCRdb's table, derived via immunoSEQ multiplex PCR, lists solely in-frame clones and lacks some. The sample holds roughly 450,000 clones, 10% to 12% seen once. V is TRBV2 and J is TRBJ2-1; D might be TRBD1 (6 bases). This TCR was sampled from a woman aged 18-29 years in good health. Sequencing input: naive CD4+ T cells from blood. CDR3: CASSGEGVNYNEQFF. The CDR3 coding sequence is TGTGCCAGCAGTGGAGAGGGGGTGAACTACAATGAGCAGTTCTTC.